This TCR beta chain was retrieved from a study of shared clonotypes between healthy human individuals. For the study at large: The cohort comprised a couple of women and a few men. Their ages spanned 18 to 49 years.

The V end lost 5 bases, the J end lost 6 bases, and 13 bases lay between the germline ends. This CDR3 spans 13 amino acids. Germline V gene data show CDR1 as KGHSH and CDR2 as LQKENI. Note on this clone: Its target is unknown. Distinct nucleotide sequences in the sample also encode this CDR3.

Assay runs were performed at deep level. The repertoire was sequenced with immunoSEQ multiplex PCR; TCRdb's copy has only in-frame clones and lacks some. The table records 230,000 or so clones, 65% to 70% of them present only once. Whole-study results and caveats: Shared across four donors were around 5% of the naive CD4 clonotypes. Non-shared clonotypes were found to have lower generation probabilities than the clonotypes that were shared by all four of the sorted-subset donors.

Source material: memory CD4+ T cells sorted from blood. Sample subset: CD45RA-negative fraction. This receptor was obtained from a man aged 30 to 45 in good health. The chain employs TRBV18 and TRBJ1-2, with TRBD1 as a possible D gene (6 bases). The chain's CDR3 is CASSEQGWDGYTF. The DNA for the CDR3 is TGTGCCAGCTCAGAACAGGGTTGGGATGGCTACACCTTC.